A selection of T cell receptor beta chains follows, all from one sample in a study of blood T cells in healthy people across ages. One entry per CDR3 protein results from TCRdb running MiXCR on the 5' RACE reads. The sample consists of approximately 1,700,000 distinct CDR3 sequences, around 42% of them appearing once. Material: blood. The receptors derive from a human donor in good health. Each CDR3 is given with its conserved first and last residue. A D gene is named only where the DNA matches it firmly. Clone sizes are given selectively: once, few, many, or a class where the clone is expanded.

DNA: TGTGCCAGCACTCCCCGCGGGCAAGAAGAGACCCAGTACTTC
CDR3: CASTPRGQEETQYF
D: -
size: -
J: TRBJ2-5
V: TRBV7-2

DNA: TGTACCAGCAGCCAAGATATAGCGGGGGGCGTCTCCTACGAGCAGTACTTC
CDR3: CTSSQDIAGGVSYEQYF
D: TRBD2
size: -
J: TRBJ2-7
V: TRBV3-1

DNA: TGCGCCAGCAGCTTTACAATGTTGGACACTGAAGCTTTCTTT
CDR3: CASSFTMLDTEAFF
D: -
size: many
J: TRBJ1-1
V: TRBV5-1

DNA: TGTGCCAGCAGCTTAGTCGGGGGCCCGAGGGGCTCACCCCTCCACTTT
CDR3: CASSLVGGPRGSPLHF
D: -
size: -
J: TRBJ1-6
V: TRBV7-9

DNA: TGCGCCAGCAGCTTGAGTGGCGGGGGATACTATGGCTACACCTTC
CDR3: CASSLSGGGYYGYTF
D: -
size: -
J: TRBJ1-2
V: TRBV5-1

DNA: TGTGCCAGCAGCTTATGGACTAGCCCTAGCACAGATACGCAGTATTTT
CDR3: CASSLWTSPSTDTQYF
D: TRBD2
size: -
J: TRBJ2-3
V: TRBV7-2

DNA: TGTGCCAGCTCACCACAGGGACAGGCCCTTTATGGCTACACCTTC
CDR3: CASSPQGQALYGYTF
D: TRBD1
size: few
J: TRBJ1-2
V: TRBV18

DNA: TGTGCCAGCGCTGTCGAGGACAGCCGTTCCTACGAGCAGTACTTC
CDR3: CASAVEDSRSYEQYF
D: -
size: few
J: TRBJ2-7
V: TRBV7-6

DNA: TGTGCCAGCAGCTTAGTTGGCACATACTACGAGCAGTACTTC
CDR3: CASSLVGTYYEQYF
D: -
size: -
J: TRBJ2-7
V: TRBV7-9

DNA: TGCGCCAGCAGCCCTGGGACAGGAGAGAATCAGCCCCAGCATTTT
CDR3: CASSPGTGENQPQHF
D: TRBD1
size: -
J: TRBJ1-5
V: TRBV5-1

DNA: TGTGCCAGCAGCGGGCCAGACTCTCCTACTGGGGCCCAGTACTTC
CDR3: CASSGPDSPTGAQYF
D: -
size: few
J: TRBJ2-5
V: TRBV7-9

DNA: TGCAGCGTTGAAGCTGGGGGACACCTCGTCTATGGCTACACCTTC
CDR3: CSVEAGGHLVYGYTF
D: -
size: few
J: TRBJ1-2
V: TRBV29-1

DNA: TGTGCCAGCACCGGAGGAGGGGGGGAGCTGTTTTTT
CDR3: CASTGGGGELFF
D: -
size: once
J: TRBJ2-2
V: TRBV12-3/TRBV12-4

DNA: TGCAGTGCTACTCCGCGAATCAACGGGGTAGAGACCCAGTACTTC
CDR3: CSATPRINGVETQYF
D: -
size: -
J: TRBJ2-5
V: TRBV20-1

DNA: TGTGCCAGCAGCCGAACCGGGACTAGCGGGGGCCAACCAGAGACCCAGTACTTC
CDR3: CASSRTGTSGGQPETQYF
D: TRBD2
size: -
J: TRBJ2-5
V: TRBV4-2

DNA: TGTGCCAGCAGCTCCGGGACAGGGGTAGAAGCTTTCTTT
CDR3: CASSSGTGVEAFF
D: TRBD1
size: -
J: TRBJ1-1
V: TRBV5-6

DNA: TGTGCCAGCAGCCTTACCCGACCACAAGGAGGGTCGGGTGAGCAGTTCTTC
CDR3: CASSLTRPQGGSGEQFF
D: -
size: -
J: TRBJ2-1
V: TRBV7-2

DNA: TGCGCCAGCAGCCAAGTCAGGATATACAATGAGCAGTTCTTC
CDR3: CASSQVRIYNEQFF
D: -
size: few
J: TRBJ2-1
V: TRBV4-1

DNA: TGTGCCAGCAGCTTACGCCCGCGGGGGCAGAGCTATGGCTACACCTTC
CDR3: CASSLRPRGQSYGYTF
D: -
size: few
J: TRBJ1-2
V: TRBV7-2

DNA: TGTGCCAGCAGCTTATTACGGGGTGGGCTGTTTTTT
CDR3: CASSLLRGGLFF
D: -
size: -
J: TRBJ1-4
V: TRBV7-2

DNA: TGCGCCAGCAGCTTGGAGGGTTTTGCCTCCTATAATTCACCCCTCCACTTT
CDR3: CASSLEGFASYNSPLHF
D: -
size: -
J: TRBJ1-6
V: TRBV5-1

DNA: TGTGCCAGCGGGAGGGGTTGGGCGGAGACCCAGTACTTC
CDR3: CASGRGWAETQYF
D: TRBD2
size: -
J: TRBJ2-5
V: TRBV28

DNA: TGTGCCAGCAGTCTCGGACAGTTTCGTGGCTACACCTTC
CDR3: CASSLGQFRGYTF
D: -
size: few
J: TRBJ1-2
V: TRBV12-3/TRBV12-4

DNA: TGTGCCAGCAGTTCCCGCTACTCTGGAAACACCATATATTTT
CDR3: CASSSRYSGNTIYF
D: -
size: -
J: TRBJ1-3
V: TRBV6-2/TRBV6-3

DNA: TGTGCCAGCAGCCAAGAAGCGAACAATGAGCAGTTCTTC
CDR3: CASSQEANNEQFF
D: -
size: few
J: TRBJ2-1
V: TRBV4-2

DNA: TGTGCCACCATCCAAGCGGGGGCTTCCCCGGACGAGCAGTACTTC
CDR3: CATIQAGASPDEQYF
D: TRBD2
size: once
J: TRBJ2-7
V: TRBV7-9

DNA: TGTGCCAGCAGATTAACGGGACAGGGCCTTGGGGGTGGCTACACCTTC
CDR3: CASRLTGQGLGGGYTF
D: TRBD1
size: -
J: TRBJ1-2
V: TRBV7-3

DNA: TGTGCCAGCAGCTTTGATACTGCTCAAGAGACCCAGTACTTC
CDR3: CASSFDTAQETQYF
D: -
size: -
J: TRBJ2-5
V: TRBV7-9

DNA: TGTGCCAGCAGCCGTAACCGGGACAGATATAATTCACCCCTCCACTTT
CDR3: CASSRNRDRYNSPLHF
D: TRBD1
size: few
J: TRBJ1-6
V: TRBV7-6

DNA: TGTGCCAGCAGTTTAGCAGGGCGAAAGCCCTATGGCTACACCTTC
CDR3: CASSLAGRKPYGYTF
D: -
size: once
J: TRBJ1-2
V: TRBV12-3/TRBV12-4

DNA: TGTGCCAGCAGCTTTGCCGGGACAGTGAATTCACCCCTCCACTTT
CDR3: CASSFAGTVNSPLHF
D: TRBD1
size: -
J: TRBJ1-6
V: TRBV7-8

DNA: -
CDR3: CDSSFYICSASSGDEQFF
D: -
size: -
J: TRBJ2-1
V: TRBV28

DNA: TGTGCCAGCAGCTTAGCTTTCGGGGGTAATCAGCCCCAGCATTTT
CDR3: CASSLAFGGNQPQHF
D: -
size: -
J: TRBJ1-5
V: TRBV5-6

DNA: TGTGCCATCAGTGAGTACAAGATGGGACAGGGATACAATGAGCAGTTCTTC
CDR3: CAISEYKMGQGYNEQFF
D: TRBD1
size: -
J: TRBJ2-1
V: TRBV10-3

DNA: TGTGCCAGCAGCTTGGGACAGGCTTCGCATGAGCAGTTCTTC
CDR3: CASSLGQASHEQFF
D: TRBD1
size: few
J: TRBJ2-1
V: TRBV7-2

DNA: TGTGCCAGCAGTGAAGCGACAGCGATGGAGACCCAGTACTTC
CDR3: CASSEATAMETQYF
D: -
size: few
J: TRBJ2-5
V: TRBV6-1

DNA: TGTGCCAGCAGTCCCCGATTCCCCTACGAGCAGTACTTC
CDR3: CASSPRFPYEQYF
D: -
size: -
J: TRBJ2-7
V: TRBV7-3

DNA: TGTGCCTGGAGTACGGGGTCCGGGGAGCTGTTTTTT
CDR3: CAWSTGSGELFF
D: -
size: -
J: TRBJ2-2
V: TRBV30

DNA: TGTGCCACCAGTGATTTGGGGATTAACTATGGCTACACCTTC
CDR3: CATSDLGINYGYTF
D: -
size: -
J: TRBJ1-2
V: TRBV24-1

DNA: TGCAGTGCCGTCGACGGGACAGGGTGGAATCAGCCCCAGCATTTT
CDR3: CSAVDGTGWNQPQHF
D: TRBD1
size: few
J: TRBJ1-5
V: TRBV20-1

DNA: TGCAGTGCTAGCGATGAATACCTGACGGATAGCAATCAGCCCCAGCATTTT
CDR3: CSASDEYLTDSNQPQHF
D: -
size: -
J: TRBJ1-5
V: TRBV20-1

DNA: TGCAGCGTTGAAGCTAGCGGGGGGGCAGAGACCCAGTACTTC
CDR3: CSVEASGGAETQYF
D: TRBD2
size: few
J: TRBJ2-5
V: TRBV29-1

DNA: TGTGCCAGCAGTCCACTTACAGGGGGCGGGGGTTTCTCTGGGGCCAACGTCCTGACTTTC
CDR3: CASSPLTGGGGFSGANVLTF
D: TRBD1
size: -
J: TRBJ2-6
V: TRBV28

DNA: TGTGCCAGCACCTCACTAGCGGGCCCCTACGAGCAGTACTTC
CDR3: CASTSLAGPYEQYF
D: TRBD2
size: -
J: TRBJ2-7
V: TRBV7-8

DNA: TGTGCCAGCAGTTACTCTTATTCCGGACAGGGATACGAGCAGTACTTC
CDR3: CASSYSYSGQGYEQYF
D: TRBD1
size: -
J: TRBJ2-7
V: TRBV6-5

DNA: TGTGCCTCTCTAGGGGAGTACGAGCAGTACTTC
CDR3: CASLGEYEQYF
D: -
size: few
J: TRBJ2-7
V: TRBV27

DNA: TGTGCCATCAGTGGGCCCGGGACTAGCGGGGCGTACCAAGAGACCCGGTACTTC
CDR3: CAISGPGTSGAYQETRYF
D: TRBD2
size: -
J: TRBJ2-5
V: TRBV10-3

DNA: TGCAGTGCTACCCGGACGACAGCGAACTATGGCTACACCTTC
CDR3: CSATRTTANYGYTF
D: -
size: -
J: TRBJ1-2
V: TRBV20-1

DNA: TGCGCCAGCAGCTACGGCCGGACAGGGGTCACCGGGGAGCTGTTTTTT
CDR3: CASSYGRTGVTGELFF
D: TRBD1
size: -
J: TRBJ2-2
V: TRBV5-1

DNA: TGTGCCAGCAGGGCGTCCGGGACAGGGTGGCAGCCCCAGCATTTT
CDR3: CASRASGTGWQPQHF
D: TRBD1
size: -
J: TRBJ1-5
V: TRBV28

DNA: TGCAGCGTTAGACAGGGGATGGAGAACACTGAAGCTTTCTTT
CDR3: CSVRQGMENTEAFF
D: TRBD1
size: -
J: TRBJ1-1
V: TRBV29-1

DNA: TGTGCCAGCAGCCCGACAGGGAGTGGGACTGAAGCTTTCTTT
CDR3: CASSPTGSGTEAFF
D: TRBD1
size: few
J: TRBJ1-1
V: TRBV7-3

DNA: TGTGCCAGCAGTCGGACAGGGTCTGGCTACACCTTC
CDR3: CASSRTGSGYTF
D: TRBD1
size: many
J: TRBJ1-2
V: TRBV3-1

DNA: TGTGCCAGCAGCTCTAGCCCAGGGAGGGCCTCTTCACCCCTCCACTTT
CDR3: CASSSSPGRASSPLHF
D: -
size: -
J: TRBJ1-6
V: TRBV7-6

DNA: TGTGCCAGCAGTAATTGGCGGGGACAGAGAACAGATACGCAGTATTTT
CDR3: CASSNWRGQRTDTQYF
D: -
size: -
J: TRBJ2-3
V: TRBV12-3/TRBV12-4